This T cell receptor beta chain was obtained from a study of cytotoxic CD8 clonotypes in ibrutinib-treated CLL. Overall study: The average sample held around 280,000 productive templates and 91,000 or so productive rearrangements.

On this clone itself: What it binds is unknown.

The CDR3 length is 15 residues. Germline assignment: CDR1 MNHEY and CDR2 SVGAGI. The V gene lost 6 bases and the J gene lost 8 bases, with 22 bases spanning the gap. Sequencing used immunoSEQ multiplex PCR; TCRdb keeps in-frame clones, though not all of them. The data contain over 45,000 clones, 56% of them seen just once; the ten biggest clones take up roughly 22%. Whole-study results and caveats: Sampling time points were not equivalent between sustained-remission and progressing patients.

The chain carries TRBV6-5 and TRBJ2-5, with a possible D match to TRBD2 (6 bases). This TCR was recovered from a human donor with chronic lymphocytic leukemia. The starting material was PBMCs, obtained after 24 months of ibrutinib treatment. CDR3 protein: CASSPGTPGRRTQYF. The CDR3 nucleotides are TGTGCCAGCAGCCCCGGGACTCCGGGGCGCCGAACCCAGTACTTC.